The 7 T cell receptor beta chains below all came from one sample that was sequenced in a study of blood T cells in healthy people across ages. Alongside a J-beta primer mix, a sample-barcoded 5' primer served in a second PCR lasting about 6 to 12 cycles. One entry per CDR3 protein, called by TCRdb with MiXCR from the 5' RACE reads. Among 1.5 million to 1.8 million distinct CDR3 sequences listed, less than 45% were seen once. Input material: blood. The receptor set was obtained from a woman between 18 and 29 years old in good health.

The genes are TRBV3-1 and TRBJ1-1, with unresolved D. Trimming removed 4 bases from V and 6 bases from J, with 15 bases in between. The CDR3 sequence is 14 residues long. Germline CDR1 LGHDT, CDR2 YNNKEL (reference sequence). The DNA of the CDR3 is TGTGCCAGCAGCCTCACGTATTCGCCGGCTGAAGCTTTCTTT. Its protein product is CASSLTYSPAEAFF.

This clonotype was seen ten or more times. This sequence joins TRBV4-1 and TRBJ1-4; the D is unclear. V was trimmed by 8 bases and J by 10 bases, leaving 17 bases between them. The CDR3 loop spans 13 amino acids. Germline V lookup: CDR1 MGHRA, CDR2 YSYEKL. The CDR3 DNA reads TGCGCCAGCGCCGCCGATCCTAGAGGAAAACTGTTTTTT. Its translation is CASAADPRGKLFF.

The chain employs TRBV25-1 and TRBJ2-2, with a weak D call TRBD1 (6 bases). Germline V lookup: CDR1 MGHDK, CDR2 SYGVNS. The CDR3 consists of 14 residues. V dropped 6 bases and J dropped 1 base, with 9 bases sitting between them. Here the CDR3 DNA reads TGTGCCAGCAGAAGGGACAAGAACACCGGGGAGCTGTTTTTT. This translates into CASRRDKNTGELFF.

The chain carries TRBV6-5 and TRBJ1-4; possibly TRBD1 for D (5 bases). V gave up 2 bases and J gave up 0 bases, with 13 bases separating them. Germline-derived CDR1 and CDR2 are MNHEY and SVGAGI. There are 17 residues in the CDR3. CDR3 bases: TGTGCCAGCAGTTACCTCGGTAGGGGTGCAACTAATGAAAAACTGTTTTTT. Residues: CASSYLGRGATNEKLFF.

V usage is TRBV2 and J usage is TRBJ1-5; no clear D gene. The CDR3 runs to 12 residues. CDR1 is SNHLY, CDR2 FYNNEI, per germline. V dropped 6 bases and J dropped 12 bases, with 15 bases sitting between them. The CDR3 is CASSLDKPVQHF. The CDR3 DNA follows: TGTGCCAGCAGCCTAGACAAGCCCGTCCAGCATTTT.

The rearrangement links TRBV5-6 to TRBJ2-4; 11 bases map to TRBD2. The CDR3 has 17 residues. After removal of 4 bases from V and 9 bases from J, the junction contained 15 bases not matched to a gene. Germline CDR1 is SGHDT and CDR2 is YYEEEE. The CDR3: CASSKLAGGLSGGIQYF. DNA for the CDR3: TGTGCCAGCAGCAAATTAGCGGGGGGGTTATCCGGCGGCATTCAGTACTTC.

The rearrangement links TRBV20-1 to TRBJ2-3; 7 nucleotides agree with TRBD1. The ends lost 0 bases at V and 4 bases at J; junction bases unmatched: 7. The CDR3 sequence is 15 residues long. Germline V gives CDR1 DFQATT, CDR2 SNEGSKA (reference sequence). CDR3 sequence reads: CSARDPGGPADTQYF. CDR3 nucleotides: TGCAGTGCTAGAGACCCAGGGGGTCCTGCAGATACGCAGTATTTT.